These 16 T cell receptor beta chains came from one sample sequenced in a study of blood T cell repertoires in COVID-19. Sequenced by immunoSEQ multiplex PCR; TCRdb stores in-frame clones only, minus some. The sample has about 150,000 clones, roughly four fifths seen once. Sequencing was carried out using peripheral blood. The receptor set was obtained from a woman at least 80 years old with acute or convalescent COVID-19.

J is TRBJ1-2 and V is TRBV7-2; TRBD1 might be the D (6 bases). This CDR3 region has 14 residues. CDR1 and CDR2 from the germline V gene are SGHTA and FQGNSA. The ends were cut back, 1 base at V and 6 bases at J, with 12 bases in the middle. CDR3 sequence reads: CASSLGNRENGYTF. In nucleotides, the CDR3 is TGTGCCAGCAGCTTAGGAAACAGGGAAAATGGCTACACCTTC.

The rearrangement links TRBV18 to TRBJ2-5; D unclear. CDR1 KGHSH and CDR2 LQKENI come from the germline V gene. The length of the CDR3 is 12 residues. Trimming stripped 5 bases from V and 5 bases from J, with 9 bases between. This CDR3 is CASSALRETQYF. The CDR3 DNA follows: TGTGCCAGCTCAGCCCTCCGGGAGACCCAGTACTTC.

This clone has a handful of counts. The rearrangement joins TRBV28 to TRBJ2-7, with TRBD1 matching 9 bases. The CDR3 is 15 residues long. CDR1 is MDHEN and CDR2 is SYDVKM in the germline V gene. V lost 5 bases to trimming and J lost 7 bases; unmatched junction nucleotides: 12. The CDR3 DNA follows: TGTGCCAGCAGTCCCTCGGGGACAGGGATGAGGGAGCAGTACTTC. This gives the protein CASSPSGTGMREQYF.

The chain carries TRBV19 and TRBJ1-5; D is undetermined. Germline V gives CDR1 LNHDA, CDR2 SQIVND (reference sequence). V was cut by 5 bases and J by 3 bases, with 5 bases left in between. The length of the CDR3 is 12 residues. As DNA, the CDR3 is TGTGCCAGTAGTCCTACCAATCAGCCCCAGCATTTT. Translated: CASSPTNQPQHF.

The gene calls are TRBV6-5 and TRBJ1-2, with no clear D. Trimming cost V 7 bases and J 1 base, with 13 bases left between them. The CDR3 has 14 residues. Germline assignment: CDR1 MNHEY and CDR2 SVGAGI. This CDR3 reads CASTPSQDNYGYTF. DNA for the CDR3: TGTGCCAGCACCCCCTCGCAGGATAACTATGGCTACACCTTC.

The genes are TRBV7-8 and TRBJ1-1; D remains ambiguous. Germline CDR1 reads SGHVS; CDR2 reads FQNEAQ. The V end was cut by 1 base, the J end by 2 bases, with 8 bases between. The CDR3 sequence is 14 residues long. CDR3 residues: CASSLGRTNTEAFF. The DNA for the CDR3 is TGTGCCAGCAGCTTAGGGCGGACTAACACTGAAGCTTTCTTT.

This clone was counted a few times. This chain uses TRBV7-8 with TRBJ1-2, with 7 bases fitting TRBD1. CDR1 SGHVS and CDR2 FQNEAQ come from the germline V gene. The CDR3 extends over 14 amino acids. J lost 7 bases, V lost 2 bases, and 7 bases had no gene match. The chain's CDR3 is CASSLMSQGSGYTF. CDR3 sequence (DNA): TGTGCCAGCAGCTTAATGTCACAGGGGAGTGGCTACACCTTC.

The CDR3 nucleotides are TGTGCCAGTAGTACAACAGGGGGCGCGGACACCCTCTATGGCTACACCTTC. Translating it yields CASSTTGGADTLYGYTF. This chain uses TRBV19 with TRBJ1-2, with 9 nucleotides matching TRBD1. The CDR3 runs to 17 residues. The germline gives CDR1 LNHDA, CDR2 SQIVND (reference sequence). The J segment lost 4 bases and the V segment lost 4 bases, leaving 13 bases of the junction unmatched.

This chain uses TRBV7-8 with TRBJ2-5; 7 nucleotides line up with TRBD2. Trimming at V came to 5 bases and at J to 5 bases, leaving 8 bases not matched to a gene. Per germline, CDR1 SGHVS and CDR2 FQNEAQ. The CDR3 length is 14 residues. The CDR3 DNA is TGTGCCAGCAGCCCAGCCGGGGGGTTGGAGACCCAGTACTTC. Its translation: CASSPAGGLETQYF.

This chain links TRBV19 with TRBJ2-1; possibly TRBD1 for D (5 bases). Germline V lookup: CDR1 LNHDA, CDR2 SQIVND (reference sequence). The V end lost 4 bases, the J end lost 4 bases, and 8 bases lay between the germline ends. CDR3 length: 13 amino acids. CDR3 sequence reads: CASSTYRYNEQFF. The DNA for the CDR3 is TGTGCCAGTAGTACGTACAGGTACAATGAGCAGTTCTTC.

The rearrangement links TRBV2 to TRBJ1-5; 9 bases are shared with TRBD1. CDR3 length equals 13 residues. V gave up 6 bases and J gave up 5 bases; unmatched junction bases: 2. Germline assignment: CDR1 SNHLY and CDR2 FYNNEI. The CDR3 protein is CASRRDRDQPQHF. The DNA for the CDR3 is TGTGCCAGCAGGCGGGACAGGGATCAGCCCCAGCATTTT. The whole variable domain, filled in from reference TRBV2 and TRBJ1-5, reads EPEVTQTPSHQVTQMGQEVILRCVPISNHLYFYWYRQILGQKVEFLVSFYNNEISEKSEIFDDQFSVERPDGSNFTLKIRSTKLEDSAMYFCASRRDRDQPQHFGDGTRLSIL.

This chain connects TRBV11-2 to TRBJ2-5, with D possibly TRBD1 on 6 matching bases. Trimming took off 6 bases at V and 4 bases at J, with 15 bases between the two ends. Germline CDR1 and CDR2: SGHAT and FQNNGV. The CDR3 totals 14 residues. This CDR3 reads CASRATGSRETQYF. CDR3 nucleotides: TGTGCCAGCAGGGCTACAGGGAGTCGAGAGACCCAGTACTTC.

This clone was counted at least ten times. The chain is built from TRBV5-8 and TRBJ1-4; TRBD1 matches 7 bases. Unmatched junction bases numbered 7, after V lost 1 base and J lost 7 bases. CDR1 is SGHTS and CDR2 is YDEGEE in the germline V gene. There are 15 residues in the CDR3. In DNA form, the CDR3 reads TGTGCCAGCAGCTTGCAGCAGGGGGGTAGTGAAAAACTGTTTTTT. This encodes CASSLQQGGSEKLFF.

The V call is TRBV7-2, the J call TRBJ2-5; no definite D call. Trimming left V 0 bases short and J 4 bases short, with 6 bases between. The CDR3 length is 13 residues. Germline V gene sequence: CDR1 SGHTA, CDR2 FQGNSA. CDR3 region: CASSLAVGETQYF. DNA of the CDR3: TGTGCCAGCAGCTTAGCGGTCGGAGAGACCCAGTACTTC.

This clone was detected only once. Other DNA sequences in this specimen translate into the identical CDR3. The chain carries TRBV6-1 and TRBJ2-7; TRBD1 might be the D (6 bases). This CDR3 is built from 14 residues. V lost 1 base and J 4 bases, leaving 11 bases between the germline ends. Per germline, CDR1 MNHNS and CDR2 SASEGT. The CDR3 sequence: CASSEVGRGYEQYF. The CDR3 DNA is TGTGCCAGCAGTGAAGTGGGCAGGGGATACGAGCAGTACTTC.

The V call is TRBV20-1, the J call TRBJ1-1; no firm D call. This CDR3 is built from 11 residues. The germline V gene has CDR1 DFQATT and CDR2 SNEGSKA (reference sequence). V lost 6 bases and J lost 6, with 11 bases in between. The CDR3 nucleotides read TGCAGTGCCCTTTACCGGGCTGAAGCTTTCTTT. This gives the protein CSALYRAEAFF.